This paragraph reports one TCR beta chain. This sample includes further DNA sequences coding for the same CDR3. Trimming took 1 base from V and 2 from J, leaving 6 bases between them. The CDR3 covers 13 residues. Germline loops: CDR1 GTSNPN, CDR2 SVGIG (reference sequence). This sample was taken from a study of blood T cell repertoires in COVID-19. Per the study methods: Researchers report that nucleated cell counts were estimated from reference gene primer amplification. Some clones are missing from TCRdb's copy, which holds only in-frame ones; the method was immunoSEQ multiplex PCR. Clonal size and the V and J genes are those of that table, whereas D and trimming came from the DNA. The table has 200,000 or so clones, roughly 90% seen once.

The sample was PBMCs or T cells enriched from blood (not recorded which). This sequence originates from a woman aged 35 to 49 with acute COVID-19. The chain recombines TRBV30 with TRBJ1-5, with a possible D match to TRBD1 (6 bases). Here the CDR3 DNA reads TGTGCCTGGAGTGGGACAGGCAATCAGCCCCAGCATTTT. Residues: CAWSGTGNQPQHF.